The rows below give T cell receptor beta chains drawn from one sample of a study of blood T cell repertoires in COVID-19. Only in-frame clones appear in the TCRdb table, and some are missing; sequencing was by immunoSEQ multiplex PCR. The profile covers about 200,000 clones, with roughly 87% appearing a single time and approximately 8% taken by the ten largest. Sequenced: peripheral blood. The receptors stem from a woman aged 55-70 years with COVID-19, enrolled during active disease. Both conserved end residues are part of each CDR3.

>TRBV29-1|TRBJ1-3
CSPRSGVGNTIYF
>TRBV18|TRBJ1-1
CASSQSGTGDTEAFF
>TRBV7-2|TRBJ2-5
CASSLSGLAQETQYF
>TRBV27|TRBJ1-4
CASSSSFDRSEKLFF
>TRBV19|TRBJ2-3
CASIPGQGEDTQYF
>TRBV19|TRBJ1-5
CASSMLTGVRDQPQHF
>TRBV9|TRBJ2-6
CASSARKEGFKSGANVLTF
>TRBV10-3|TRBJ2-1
CATQDRVGTTGNEQFF
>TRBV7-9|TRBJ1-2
CASSLGVKEDYGYTF
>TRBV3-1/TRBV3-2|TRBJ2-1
CASSQGGRAIDEQFF
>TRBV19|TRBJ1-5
CASSGQTSGNQPQHF
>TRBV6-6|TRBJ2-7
CASSYYGDREQYF
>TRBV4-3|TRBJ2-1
CASSQTTRGLGDNEQFF
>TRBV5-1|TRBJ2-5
CASSGRGSGRRGKETQYF
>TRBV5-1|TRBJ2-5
CASSWTGWEETQYF
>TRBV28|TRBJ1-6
CASSLQGNGSPLHF
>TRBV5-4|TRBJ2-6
CASSPGGAGGSGANVLTF
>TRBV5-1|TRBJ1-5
CARERQGPADNQPQHF
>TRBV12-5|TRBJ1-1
CASAKLPGGGDTEAFF
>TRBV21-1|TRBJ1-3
CASRKGVGIAGNTIYF
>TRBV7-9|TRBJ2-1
CASSLGTSGRNEQFF
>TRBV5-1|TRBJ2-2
CASSLAGELFF
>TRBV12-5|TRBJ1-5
CASGHYNLGQFNQPQHF
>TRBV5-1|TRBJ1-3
CASSPVGWESGNTIYF
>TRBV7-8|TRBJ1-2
CASSLGQGSYGYTF
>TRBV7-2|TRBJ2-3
CASSLVGTGASTDTQYF
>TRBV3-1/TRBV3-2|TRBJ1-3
CASSQGSGGNTIYF
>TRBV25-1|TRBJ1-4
CASGYRGVGKLFF
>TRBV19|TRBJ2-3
CASRGTGGTSGATDTQYF
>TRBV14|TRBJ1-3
CASSLNVGTGNTIYF
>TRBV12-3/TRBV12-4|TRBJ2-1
CASSLIAREQFF
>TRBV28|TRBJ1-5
CASLVGGPSNQPQHF
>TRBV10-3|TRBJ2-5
CAISNGGTGGHMTQYF
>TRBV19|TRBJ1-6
CASSIYRGDSPLHF
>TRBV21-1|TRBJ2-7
CASSKAWREGSYEQYF
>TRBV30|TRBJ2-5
CAWTRAGAVAETQYF
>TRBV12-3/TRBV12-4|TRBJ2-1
CASPGTGYNEQFF
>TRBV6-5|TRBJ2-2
CAYRFGRGTGELFF
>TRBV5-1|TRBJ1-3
CASSPGQGLGTIYF